A single sample is the source of the 18 T cell receptor beta chains below, sequenced in a study of cytomegalovirus exposure and HLA in healthy donors. Primers: 60 Vbeta forward and 13 Jbeta reverse. Produced via immunoSEQ multiplex PCR; TCRdb's table is partial and in-frame only. This table holds 70,000 to 90,000 clones, 70% to 75% found once. Sequencing was carried out using PBMCs. Source of these receptors: a man aged 55 to 70 in good health and CMV-seronegative.

Comments on this clone: The junction departs from the called germline gene at one end, perhaps through a read error. The chain has TRBV7-9 and TRBJ1-4; 7 bases line up with TRBD1. Germline V gene lookup returns CDR1 SEHNR and CDR2 FQNEAQ (reference sequence). CDR3 length: 16 residues. CDR3 sequence (DNA): TGTTCCAGCAGCTCCCAAGGGCAGGGGGCTAATGAAAAACTGTTTTTT. It translates to CSSSSQGQGANEKLFF.

The chain is built from TRBV6-1 and TRBJ2-1; 10 bases are a match to TRBD2. After removal of 6 bases from V and 10 bases from J, the junction contained 6 bases not matched to a gene. CDR3 length: 13 amino acids. Germline-derived CDR1 and CDR2 are MNHNS and SASEGT. CDR3 residues: CASSVLAGSEQFF. The CDR3 coding sequence is TGTGCCAGCAGCGTACTAGCGGGGTCGGAGCAGTTCTTC.

The chain combines TRBV6-1 with TRBJ2-6; D possibly corresponds to TRBD1 (5 bases). Germline loops: CDR1 MNHNS, CDR2 SASEGT. Trimming cost V 5 bases and J 2 bases, with 10 bases left between them. The length of the CDR3 is 15 residues. The CDR3 reads CASSLLGAGANVLTF. The DNA of the CDR3 is TGTGCCAGCAGTCTTCTAGGGGCTGGGGCCAACGTCCTGACTTTC.

This clone occurred a few times. The V call is TRBV5-8, the J call TRBJ1-5; 8 bases fit TRBD1. The CDR3 is 16 residues long. Germline-derived CDR1 and CDR2 are SGHTS and YDEGEE. J gave up 8 bases and V 3 bases, and 13 bases lay outside the gene matches. The CDR3 reads CASSSRLGQGFEPQHF. The CDR3 DNA reads TGTGCCAGCAGCTCCCGACTCGGACAGGGTTTTGAGCCCCAGCATTTT.

V and J are TRBV15 and TRBJ2-2, with D perhaps TRBD2 (6 bases). V lost 3 bases and J lost 7, with 21 bases in between. CDR3 length: 17 residues. CDR1 is LNHNV, CDR2 YYDKDF, per germline (reference sequence). The CDR3 DNA reads TGTGCCACCAGCAGCCCCACCGGGGGTGCGGGGAGCGGGGAGCTGTTTTTT. Translation gives CATSSPTGGAGSGELFF. The full variable domain, in which reference TRBV15 and TRBJ2-2 provide the parts outside the CDR3, is DAMVIQNPRYQVTQFGKPVTLSCSQTLNHNVMYWYQQKSSQAPKLLFHYYDKDFNNEADTPDNFQSRRPNTSFCFLDIRSPGLGDTAMYLCATSSPTGGAGSGELFFGEGSRLTVL.

V and J are TRBV19 and TRBJ1-3; 7 positions match TRBD1. The germline V gene has CDR1 LNHDA and CDR2 SQIVND (reference sequence). V was pared by 4 bases and J by 2 bases, with 5 bases of the junction left unmatched. This CDR3 is 15 amino acids long. CDR3 sequence reads: CASSTLQGAGNTIYF. CDR3 in DNA: TGTGCCAGTAGTACACTCCAGGGGGCTGGAAACACCATATATTTT. Filled out from reference TRBV19 and TRBJ1-3, the complete variable domain reads DGGITQSPKYLFRKEGQNVTLSCEQNLNHDAMYWYRQDPGQGLRLIYYSQIVNDFQKGDIAEGYSVSREKKESFPLTVTSAQKNPTAFYLCASSTLQGAGNTIYFGEGSWLTVV.

This clone was seen a handful of times. This chain uses TRBV6-5 with TRBJ1-3, with 10 nucleotides matching TRBD1. The CDR3 consists of 16 residues. V shed 3 bases and J 1 base; nucleotides not matched to a gene: 3. Germline V gives CDR1 MNHEY, CDR2 SVGAGI. CDR3 sequence: CASSYGQGGSGNTIYF. DNA of the CDR3: TGTGCCAGCAGTTATGGACAGGGGGGTTCTGGAAACACCATATATTTT.

The chain recombines TRBV30 with TRBJ2-7; D is perhaps TRBD1 (5 bases). Trimming stripped 1 base from V and 6 bases from J, with 16 bases between. Germline loops: CDR1 GTSNPN, CDR2 SVGIG (reference sequence). The CDR3 contains 14 residues. CDR3 loop: CAWSAMQGLREQYF. CDR3 in DNA: TGTGCCTGGAGTGCGATGCAGGGCCTTCGCGAGCAGTACTTC.

V is TRBV12-5 and J is TRBJ2-2; D remains ambiguous. With 0 bases removed from V and 5 bases from J, the gap between germline ends came to 13 bases. The CDR3 consists of 16 residues. Germline lookup yields CDR1 LGHNT and CDR2 FRNRAP. CDR3 sequence (DNA): TGTGCTAGTGGTTTGGTACAGAGCAGCCAAACCGGGGAGCTGTTTTTT. Translating it yields CASGLVQSSQTGELFF.

The CDR3 sequence is CASRLGGTSGTDTQYF. The CDR3 region has the DNA TGTGCCAGCCGTTTGGGGGGGACTAGCGGCACAGATACGCAGTATTTT. The V and J genes are TRBV6-5 and TRBJ2-3, with TRBD2 matching over 10 bases. Germline-derived CDR1 and CDR2 are MNHEY and SVGAGI. The CDR3 extends over 16 amino acids. Losses at the gene ends were 8 bases for V and 1 base for J; bases not matched to a gene: 9.

The CDR3 loop reads CASSWDRIGKNSPLHF. In nucleotides, the CDR3 is TGCGCCAGCAGTTGGGACAGGATAGGCAAGAATTCACCCCTCCACTTT. The chain has TRBV5-1 and TRBJ1-6; 8 nucleotides match TRBD1. V lost 5 bases and J lost 7; bases outside the gene matches: 11. The CDR3 extends over 16 amino acids. Germline lookup yields CDR1 SGHRS and CDR2 YFSETQ.

V and J are TRBV9 and TRBJ1-6; D perhaps matches TRBD1 (5 bases). Germline CDR1 and CDR2: SGDLS and YYNGEE. The ends were cut back, 3 bases at V and 5 bases at J, with 15 bases in the middle. The CDR3 covers 16 residues. The CDR3, as DNA: TGTGCCAGCAGCGCTCCTGGACAAGGGAATAATTCACCCCTCCACTTT. It yields the protein CASSAPGQGNNSPLHF.

The chain uses TRBV6-5 and TRBJ2-2; tentatively, D is TRBD2 (5 bases). The CDR3 loop spans 14 amino acids. V was trimmed by 5 bases and J by 2 bases, leaving 9 bases between them. The germline gives CDR1 MNHEY, CDR2 SVGAGI. The CDR3 here is CASSEGRNTGELFF. The CDR3, as DNA: TGTGCCAGCAGTGAAGGGAGAAACACCGGGGAGCTGTTTTTT.

CDR3 protein: CASSVWDSKGPGNTIYF. The CDR3 DNA follows: TGTGCCAGCAGTGTCTGGGACTCGAAAGGCCCTGGAAACACCATATATTTT. This chain joins TRBV25-1 and TRBJ1-3, with a possible D match to TRBD1 (5 bases). CDR3 length equals 17 residues. Trimming left V 4 bases short and J 2 bases short, with 18 bases between. Germline V gene lookup returns CDR1 MGHDK and CDR2 SYGVNS.

The chain joins TRBV27 to TRBJ2-3; 8 bases match TRBD2. The CDR3 totals 14 residues. The ends lost 5 bases at V and 9 bases at J; junction bases unmatched: 10. Germline V gene lookup returns CDR1 MNHEY and CDR2 SMNVEV (reference sequence). The chain's CDR3 is CASSPLHQRETQYF. The CDR3 DNA follows: TGTGCCAGCAGTCCCCTTCACCAGCGGGAGACGCAGTATTTT.

This clone was seen a handful of times. The genes are TRBV7-8 and TRBJ1-1, with D possibly TRBD1 on 6 matching bases. This CDR3 is 16 amino acids long. V lost 3 bases and J lost 2, with 16 bases in between. The V gene's germline CDR1 is SGHVS and CDR2 FQNEAQ. CDR3 bases: TGTGCCAGCAGCTTTCTTCAGGGGCTTCTAAACACTGAAGCTTTCTTT. Encoded protein: CASSFLQGLLNTEAFF.

This rearrangement joins TRBV6-5 to TRBJ2-2; TRBD2 matches at 8 bases. This CDR3 comprises 15 residues. Germline V lookup: CDR1 MNHEY, CDR2 SVGAGI. V was clipped by 0 bases and J by 6 bases; unmatched bases: 3. CDR3 DNA: TGTGCCAGCAGTTACTCGAGGCGGGGGGCCGGGGAGCTGTTTTTT. Amino acids: CASSYSRRGAGELFF.

This clone is medium-sized by share. The chain links TRBV2 to TRBJ2-1; the match to TRBD2 covers 7 bases. CDR1 and CDR2 from the germline V gene are SNHLY and FYNNEI. Unmatched junction bases numbered 14, after V lost 6 bases and J lost 6 bases. The CDR3 has 16 amino acids. The CDR3 region is CASSPSLAVNLNEQFF. DNA of the CDR3: TGTGCCAGCAGCCCCTCCCTAGCGGTGAACCTCAATGAGCAGTTCTTC.